This is a list of T cell receptor beta chains from one sample in a study of PD-1 blockade in classical Hodgkin lymphoma. The assay was immunoSEQ multiplex PCR, and TCRdb's table has in-frame clones only and misses some. Of 30,000 or so clones listed, around 70% were seen once; the top ten hold approximately 4.3%. The sample here was peripheral blood mononuclear cells (PBMCs), taken before the second cycle of nivolumab. The receptors shown here come from a human donor with classical Hodgkin lymphoma. The CDR3 runs from the conserved cysteine through the conserved F or W. The D gene is left open where the match is weak. Rows give clone size only sometimes, using once, few, many, or a class for an expanded clone.

v_call: TRBV6-5; d_call: TRBD1; j_call: TRBJ1-1; clone_size: few; cdr3_aa: CASSNPGQANTEAFF; cdr3_nt: TGTGCCAGCAGTAACCCGGGACAGGCGAACACTGAAGCTTTCTTT
v_call: TRBV4-1; d_call: TRBD2; j_call: TRBJ2-7; clone_size: NA; cdr3_aa: CASSWTGTSGTYEQYF; cdr3_nt: TGCGCCAGCAGCTGGACTGGGACTAGCGGGACCTACGAGCAGTACTTC
v_call: TRBV27; d_call: NA; j_call: TRBJ2-5; clone_size: NA; cdr3_aa: CASRSSGETQYF; cdr3_nt: TGTGCCAGCAGGTCTAGTGGAGAGACCCAGTACTTC
v_call: TRBV27; d_call: NA; j_call: TRBJ2-7; clone_size: NA; cdr3_aa: CASSPLTTYEQYF; cdr3_nt: TGTGCCAGCAGCCCTCTAACTACCTACGAGCAGTACTTC
v_call: TRBV7-2; d_call: NA; j_call: TRBJ2-1; clone_size: NA; cdr3_aa: CASSQRDPVGTFYNEQFF; cdr3_nt: TGTGCCAGCAGCCAGAGGGACCCGGTAGGGACGTTTTACAATGAGCAGTTCTTC
v_call: TRBV18; d_call: NA; j_call: TRBJ1-2; clone_size: once; cdr3_aa: CASRGTTANYGYTF; cdr3_nt: TGTGCCAGCCGGGGGACAACCGCTAACTATGGCTACACCTTC
v_call: TRBV4-3; d_call: NA; j_call: TRBJ1-3; clone_size: medium-sized; cdr3_aa: CASSQESYSGNTIYF; cdr3_nt: TGCGCCAGCAGCCAAGAGTCCTACTCTGGAAACACCATATATTTT
v_call: TRBV12-5; d_call: NA; j_call: TRBJ2-5; clone_size: NA; cdr3_aa: CASGLRFSTGGETQYF; cdr3_nt: TGTGCTAGTGGTTTGAGGTTCTCGACCGGTGGAGAGACCCAGTACTTC
v_call: TRBV5-6; d_call: NA; j_call: TRBJ2-3; clone_size: NA; cdr3_aa: CASSLRPEHRTDTQYF; cdr3_nt: TGTGCCAGCAGCTTACGCCCGGAGCACCGCACAGATACGCAGTATTTT
v_call: TRBV19; d_call: TRBD1; j_call: TRBJ2-6; clone_size: NA; cdr3_aa: CASTPGQGRGANVLTF; cdr3_nt: TGTGCCAGTACCCCGGGACAGGGGAGAGGGGCCAACGTCCTGACTTTC
v_call: TRBV30; d_call: NA; j_call: TRBJ2-5; clone_size: NA; cdr3_aa: CAWRPVINQETQYF; cdr3_nt: TGTGCCTGGAGGCCCGTAATTAACCAAGAGACCCAGTACTTC
v_call: TRBV5-1; d_call: TRBD1; j_call: TRBJ2-2; clone_size: NA; cdr3_aa: CASSVGTGLMGWELFF; cdr3_nt: TGCGCCAGCAGCGTTGGGACAGGCCTAATGGGCTGGGAGCTGTTTTTT
v_call: TRBV14; d_call: NA; j_call: TRBJ2-1; clone_size: once; cdr3_aa: CASSPFQAGFKFF; cdr3_nt: TGTGCCAGCAGCCCCTTTCAAGCGGGTTTCAAGTTCTTC
v_call: TRBV2; d_call: TRBD1; j_call: TRBJ1-2; clone_size: few; cdr3_aa: CASRETGVGGYTF; cdr3_nt: TGTGCCAGCAGGGAAACAGGGGTCGGTGGCTACACCTTC
v_call: TRBV25-1; d_call: NA; j_call: TRBJ1-2; clone_size: NA; cdr3_aa: CASSEYAGLKGYTF; cdr3_nt: TGTGCCAGCAGTGAATATGCAGGGCTTAAAGGCTACACCTTC
v_call: TRBV4-1; d_call: TRBD2; j_call: TRBJ2-3; clone_size: NA; cdr3_aa: CASSLREGSTDTQYF; cdr3_nt: TGCGCCAGCAGCCTTCGGGAGGGCAGCACAGATACGCAGTATTTT
v_call: TRBV6-5; d_call: NA; j_call: TRBJ1-2; clone_size: NA; cdr3_aa: CASSYSGSNYGYTF; cdr3_nt: TGTGCCAGCAGTTACTCAGGGTCTAACTATGGCTACACCTTC
v_call: TRBV4-1; d_call: NA; j_call: TRBJ1-1; clone_size: NA; cdr3_aa: CASSQGQLMNTEAFF; cdr3_nt: TGCGCCAGCAGCCAAGGACAGCTTATGAACACTGAAGCTTTCTTT
v_call: TRBV28; d_call: TRBD2; j_call: TRBJ2-1; clone_size: NA; cdr3_aa: CASRPTGTRRDEQFF; cdr3_nt: TGTGCCAGCAGGCCTACCGGGACTAGGAGGGATGAGCAGTTCTTC
v_call: TRBV4-1; d_call: NA; j_call: TRBJ2-7; clone_size: NA; cdr3_aa: CASSPDFYEQYF; cdr3_nt: TGCGCCAGCAGCCCGGACTTCTACGAGCAGTACTTC
v_call: TRBV18; d_call: NA; j_call: TRBJ1-1; clone_size: NA; cdr3_aa: CASSPGGGNTEAFF; cdr3_nt: TGTGCCAGCTCACCAGGGGGAGGGAACACTGAAGCTTTCTTT
v_call: TRBV28; d_call: NA; j_call: TRBJ1-2; clone_size: NA; cdr3_aa: CASSLGGIYGYTF; cdr3_nt: TGTGCCAGCAGTTTGGGAGGGATCTATGGCTACACCTTC
v_call: TRBV7-9; d_call: NA; j_call: TRBJ2-7; clone_size: NA; cdr3_aa: CASSPQGHEQYF; cdr3_nt: TGTGCCAGCAGCCCTCAGGGGCACGAGCAGTACTTC
v_call: TRBV28; d_call: NA; j_call: TRBJ1-2; clone_size: once; cdr3_aa: CASSLYPDGYGYTF; cdr3_nt: TGTGCCAGCAGTTTATACCCGGACGGGTATGGCTACACCTTC
v_call: TRBV28; d_call: NA; j_call: TRBJ1-1; clone_size: NA; cdr3_aa: CASSGFVIWPPITRLGLGAEAFF; cdr3_nt: TGTGCCAGCAGCGGCTTCGTAATTTGGCCCCCGATTACTAGACTGGGTCTAGGGGCTGAAGCTTTCTTT
v_call: TRBV10-1; d_call: TRBD1; j_call: TRBJ1-2; clone_size: NA; cdr3_aa: CASSPTGQEFYGYTF; cdr3_nt: TGCGCCAGCAGTCCAACGGGACAGGAGTTCTATGGCTACACCTTC
v_call: TRBV5-5; d_call: TRBD1; j_call: TRBJ1-2; clone_size: NA; cdr3_aa: CASSLTGDGGYTF; cdr3_nt: TGTGCCAGCAGCCTGACAGGGGACGGTGGCTACACCTTC
v_call: TRBV28; d_call: TRBD2; j_call: TRBJ2-1; clone_size: NA; cdr3_aa: CASSLDAAGNEQFF; cdr3_nt: TGTGCCAGCAGTTTAGACGCAGCGGGAAATGAGCAGTTCTTC
v_call: TRBV30; d_call: TRBD1; j_call: TRBJ1-2; clone_size: NA; cdr3_aa: CAWMTPGQSRYGYTF; cdr3_nt: TGTGCCTGGATGACCCCGGGACAGAGCCGCTATGGCTACACCTTC
v_call: TRBV6-5; d_call: TRBD1; j_call: TRBJ2-7; clone_size: once; cdr3_aa: CASSRQGSEQYF; cdr3_nt: TGTGCCAGCAGTCGACAGGGAAGCGAGCAGTACTTC
v_call: TRBV4-3; d_call: NA; j_call: TRBJ1-4; clone_size: medium-sized; cdr3_aa: CASSQEIGTTNEKLFF; cdr3_nt: TGCGCCAGCAGCCAAGAGATTGGAACGACTAATGAAAAACTGTTTTTT
v_call: TRBV19; d_call: NA; j_call: TRBJ1-1; clone_size: NA; cdr3_aa: CAAAEAVGTEAFF; cdr3_nt: TGTGCCGCCGCTGAGGCCGTGGGGACTGAAGCTTTCTTT
v_call: TRBV11-2; d_call: NA; j_call: TRBJ1-5; clone_size: NA; cdr3_aa: CASSLGTNQPQHF; cdr3_nt: TGTGCCAGCAGCTTGGGGACCAATCAGCCCCAGCATTTT
v_call: TRBV19; d_call: NA; j_call: TRBJ2-2; clone_size: NA; cdr3_aa: CASTLDTGELFF; cdr3_nt: TGTGCCAGTACCCTAGACACCGGGGAGCTGTTTTTT
v_call: TRBV5-1; d_call: NA; j_call: TRBJ1-3; clone_size: NA; cdr3_aa: CASRQGGSGNTIYF; cdr3_nt: TGCGCCAGCAGACAGGGAGGCTCTGGAAACACCATATATTTT
v_call: TRBV30; d_call: TRBD2; j_call: TRBJ2-1; clone_size: NA; cdr3_aa: CAWRESGRSHREQFF; cdr3_nt: TGTGCCTGGAGAGAGAGCGGGAGAAGTCATAGGGAGCAGTTCTTC
v_call: TRBV5-1; d_call: TRBD1; j_call: TRBJ2-5; clone_size: NA; cdr3_aa: CASSILATGTGDPRETQYF; cdr3_nt: TGCGCCAGCAGCATCCTCGCAACCGGGACAGGGGACCCCAGGGAGACCCAGTACTTC
v_call: TRBV2; d_call: TRBD1; j_call: TRBJ1-3; clone_size: medium-sized; cdr3_aa: CASSDRTGRDGNTIYF; cdr3_nt: TGTGCCAGCAGTGACCGGACAGGGAGGGATGGAAACACCATATATTTT
v_call: TRBV10-2; d_call: NA; j_call: TRBJ1-2; clone_size: NA; cdr3_aa: CASSEARGGYTF; cdr3_nt: TGCGCCAGCAGTGAAGCCAGGGGTGGCTACACCTTC
v_call: TRBV4-3; d_call: NA; j_call: TRBJ2-7; clone_size: NA; cdr3_aa: CASSQSLVMPNEQYF; cdr3_nt: TGCGCCAGCAGCCAATCATTAGTAATGCCTAACGAGCAGTACTTC
v_call: TRBV21-1; d_call: NA; j_call: TRBJ1-1; clone_size: few; cdr3_aa: CASTPEGTESTEAFF; cdr3_nt: TGTGCCAGCACCCCCGAAGGGACAGAGAGCACTGAAGCTTTCTTT
v_call: TRBV5-1; d_call: NA; j_call: TRBJ2-5; clone_size: NA; cdr3_aa: CASSLSGDYQETQYF; cdr3_nt: TGCGCCAGCAGCTTGTCCGGGGACTACCAAGAGACCCAGTACTTC
v_call: TRBV10-2; d_call: TRBD1; j_call: TRBJ2-7; clone_size: NA; cdr3_aa: CATSGQATYEQYF; cdr3_nt: TGCGCCACCTCGGGACAGGCTACCTACGAGCAGTACTTC
v_call: TRBV6-6; d_call: TRBD1; j_call: TRBJ1-2; clone_size: few; cdr3_aa: CASSYWDRSHYGYTF; cdr3_nt: TGTGCCAGCAGTTACTGGGACAGGTCTCACTATGGCTACACCTTC
v_call: TRBV7-3; d_call: NA; j_call: TRBJ2-3; clone_size: NA; cdr3_aa: CASSLRGASTDTQYF; cdr3_nt: TGTGCCAGCAGCCTTCGGGGTGCTAGCACAGATACGCAGTATTTT
v_call: TRBV7-9; d_call: NA; j_call: TRBJ2-7; clone_size: once; cdr3_aa: CASSLGSASYEQYF; cdr3_nt: TGTGCCAGCAGCTTGGGCTCAGCCTCCTACGAGCAGTACTTC
v_call: TRBV5-6; d_call: NA; j_call: TRBJ2-1; clone_size: NA; cdr3_aa: CASGRTSYNEQFF; cdr3_nt: TGTGCCAGCGGACGGACCTCCTACAATGAGCAGTTCTTC
v_call: TRBV25-1; d_call: NA; j_call: TRBJ1-3; clone_size: NA; cdr3_aa: CASSPHSGNTIYF; cdr3_nt: TGTGCCAGCAGTCCCCACTCTGGAAACACCATATATTTT
v_call: TRBV4-1; d_call: TRBD1; j_call: TRBJ2-7; clone_size: medium-sized; cdr3_aa: CASSQELQGGEQYF; cdr3_nt: TGCGCCAGCAGCCAAGAGTTACAGGGGGGCGAGCAGTACTTC
v_call: TRBV7-3; d_call: NA; j_call: TRBJ1-1; clone_size: NA; cdr3_aa: CASSLTPTGLNTEAFF; cdr3_nt: TGTGCCAGCAGCTTAACCCCGACAGGATTGAACACTGAAGCTTTCTTT
v_call: TRBV5-5; d_call: TRBD1; j_call: TRBJ2-7; clone_size: NA; cdr3_aa: CASSLGGTGTYEQYF; cdr3_nt: TGTGCCAGCAGCTTGGGGGGGACAGGAACCTACGAGCAGTACTTC
v_call: TRBV7-8; d_call: NA; j_call: TRBJ1-5; clone_size: few; cdr3_aa: CASSGEPRQPQHF; cdr3_nt: TGTGCCAGCAGCGGGGAACCCAGGCAGCCCCAGCATTTT
v_call: TRBV28; d_call: TRBD1; j_call: TRBJ2-7; clone_size: NA; cdr3_aa: CASRPTPDRATSF; cdr3_nt: TGTGCCAGCAGGCCGACCCCGGACAGGGCAACCTCCTTC
v_call: TRBV4-1; d_call: NA; j_call: TRBJ2-1; clone_size: NA; cdr3_aa: CASSHPPYNEQFF; cdr3_nt: TGCGCCAGCAGCCACCCGCCTTACAATGAGCAGTTCTTC